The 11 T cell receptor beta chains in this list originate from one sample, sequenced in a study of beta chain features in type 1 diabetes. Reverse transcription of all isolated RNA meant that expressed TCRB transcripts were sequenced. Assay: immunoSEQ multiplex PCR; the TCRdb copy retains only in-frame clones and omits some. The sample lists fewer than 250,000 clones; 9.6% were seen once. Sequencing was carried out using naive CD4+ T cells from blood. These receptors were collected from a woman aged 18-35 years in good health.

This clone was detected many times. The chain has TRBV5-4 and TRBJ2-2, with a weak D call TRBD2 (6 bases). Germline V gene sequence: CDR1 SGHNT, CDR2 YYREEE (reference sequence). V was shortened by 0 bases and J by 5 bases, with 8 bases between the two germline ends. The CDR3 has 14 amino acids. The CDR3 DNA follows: TGTGCCAGCAGCTTGGGGGGGAGGACCGGGGAGCTGTTTTTT. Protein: CASSLGGRTGELFF.

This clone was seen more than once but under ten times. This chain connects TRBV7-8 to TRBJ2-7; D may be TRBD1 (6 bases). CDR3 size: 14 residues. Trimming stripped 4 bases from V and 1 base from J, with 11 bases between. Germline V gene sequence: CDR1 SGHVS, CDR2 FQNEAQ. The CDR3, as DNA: TGTGCCAGCAGCTCCCAGGGGCTTTCCTACGAGCAGTACTTC. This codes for CASSSQGLSYEQYF.

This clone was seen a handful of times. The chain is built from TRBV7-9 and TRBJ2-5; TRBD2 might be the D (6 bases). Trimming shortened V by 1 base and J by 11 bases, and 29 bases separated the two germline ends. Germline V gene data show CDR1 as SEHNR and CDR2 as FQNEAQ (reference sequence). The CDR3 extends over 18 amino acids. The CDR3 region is CASSLVAGSSWGRGWQYF. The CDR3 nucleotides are TGTGCCAGCAGCTTAGTCGCGGGATCCTCGTGGGGCCGTGGCTGGCAGTACTTC.

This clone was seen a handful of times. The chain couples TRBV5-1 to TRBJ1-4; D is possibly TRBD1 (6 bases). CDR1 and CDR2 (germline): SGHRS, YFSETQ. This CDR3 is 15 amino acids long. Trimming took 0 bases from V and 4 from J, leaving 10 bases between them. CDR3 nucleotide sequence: TGCGCCAGCAGCTTGGAGGGCAGGGGTAATGAAAAACTGTTTTTT. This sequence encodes CASSLEGRGNEKLFF.

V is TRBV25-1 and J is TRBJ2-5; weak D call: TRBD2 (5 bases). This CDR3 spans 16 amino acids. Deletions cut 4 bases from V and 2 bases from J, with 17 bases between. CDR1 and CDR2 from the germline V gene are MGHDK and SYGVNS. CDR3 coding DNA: TGTGCCAGCAGTGTCTTGGGGTACAGACTACAAGAGACCCAGTACTTC. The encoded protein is CASSVLGYRLQETQYF.

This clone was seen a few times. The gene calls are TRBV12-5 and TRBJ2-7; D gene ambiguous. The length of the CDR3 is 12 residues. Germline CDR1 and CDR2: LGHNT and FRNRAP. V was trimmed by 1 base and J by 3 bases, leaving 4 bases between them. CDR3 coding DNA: TGTGCTAGTGGTTTGGACAGCTACGAGCAGTACTTC. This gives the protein CASGLDSYEQYF.

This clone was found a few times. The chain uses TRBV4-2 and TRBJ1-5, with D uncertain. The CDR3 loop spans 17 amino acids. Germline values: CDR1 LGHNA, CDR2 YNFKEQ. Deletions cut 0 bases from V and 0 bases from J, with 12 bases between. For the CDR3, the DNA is TGTGCCAGCAGCCAAGAAAGCCGCGTCTATAGCAATCAGCCCCAGCATTTT. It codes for CASSQESRVYSNQPQHF.

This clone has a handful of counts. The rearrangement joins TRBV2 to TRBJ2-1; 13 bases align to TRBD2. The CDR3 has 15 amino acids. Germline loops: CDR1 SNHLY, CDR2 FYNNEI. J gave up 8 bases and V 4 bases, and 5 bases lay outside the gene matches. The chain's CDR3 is CASSGTSGGGDEQFF. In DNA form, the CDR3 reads TGTGCCAGCAGTGGGACTAGCGGGGGCGGGGATGAGCAGTTCTTC.

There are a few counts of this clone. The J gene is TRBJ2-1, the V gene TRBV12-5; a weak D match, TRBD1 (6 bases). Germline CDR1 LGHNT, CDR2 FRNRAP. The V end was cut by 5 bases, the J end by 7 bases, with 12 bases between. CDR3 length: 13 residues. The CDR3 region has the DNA TGTGCTAGTGGTCTAGGACAGCATAATGAGCAGTTCTTC. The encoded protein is CASGLGQHNEQFF.

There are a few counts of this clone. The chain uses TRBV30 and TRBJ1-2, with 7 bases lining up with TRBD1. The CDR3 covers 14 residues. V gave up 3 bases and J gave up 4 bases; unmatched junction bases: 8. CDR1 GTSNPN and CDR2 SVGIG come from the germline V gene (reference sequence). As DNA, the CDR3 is TGTGCCTGGAGGACACCGGACAGGCCCTATGGCTACACCTTC. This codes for CAWRTPDRPYGYTF.

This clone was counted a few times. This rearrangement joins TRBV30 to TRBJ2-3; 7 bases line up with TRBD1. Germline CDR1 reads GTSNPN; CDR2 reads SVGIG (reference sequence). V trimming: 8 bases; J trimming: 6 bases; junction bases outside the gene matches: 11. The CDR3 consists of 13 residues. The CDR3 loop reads CAGQTGNWDTQYF. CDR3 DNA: TGTGCCGGTCAGACAGGGAATTGGGATACGCAGTATTTT.